This T cell receptor (beta chain) stems from a study of blood T cell repertoires in COVID-19. On the study more broadly: The United States, Italy and Spain provided the acute and convalescent COVID-19 samples. PBMCs, B-cell-depleted T cells, or T cells were the source of the cDNA or gDNA that made up the material.

Per germline, CDR1 SGHRS and CDR2 YFSETQ. CDR3 length: 13 residues. Trimming took 0 bases from V and 7 from J, leaving 10 bases between them. The protocol was immunoSEQ multiplex PCR, while the TCRdb copy is restricted to in-frame clones and leaves out a portion. This table holds 180,000 or so clones, 70% to 90% found once. This chain uses TRBV5-1 with TRBJ1-2; a weak D match, TRBD1 (6 bases). The specimen sequenced was peripheral blood. This receptor was identified in a man between 60 and 70 years old who had recovered from COVID-19. The CDR3 DNA reads as TGCGCCAGCAGCTTGGGACAGGAGGTTGGCTACACCTTC. Its protein is CASSLGQEVGYTF.